Sequencing of this T cell receptor beta chain was carried out in a study of T cell responses to AZD1222 COVID-19 vaccine. The junction had 12 bases not matched to a gene; V was cut back by 3 bases and J by 7 bases. The CDR3 spans 16 residues. Germline assignment: CDR1 MDHEN and CDR2 SYDVKM. Sequencing used immunoSEQ multiplex PCR; TCRdb keeps in-frame clones, though not all of them. In the table there are some 25,000 clones, around 86% of which are singletons. Here the sequenced sample was peripheral blood, taken 28 days after the second AZD1222 dose. The TCR originated in an adult who received the AZD1222 COVID-19 vaccine. The chain couples TRBV28 to TRBJ1-5; 7 bases are shared with TRBD1. The CDR3 DNA sequence: TGTGCCAGCAGTTTTCTGAGGGGGCGCCGGGGGCAGCCCCAGCATTTT. Amino acids: CASSFLRGRRGQPQHF.